This TCR beta chain comes out of a study of Ad26.COV2.S vaccination and SARS-CoV-2 variants. The wider study: Participants got Ad26.COV2.S intramuscularly, once or twice 56 days apart.

The data were produced by immunoSEQ multiplex PCR, yet TCRdb's version contains in-frame clones alone and is incomplete. The sample has about 460,000 clones; 70% to 90% are singletons. Broader study findings: Greater spike-specific TCR breadth was seen in vaccine recipients than in placebo recipients.

Treatment noted: roughly 19 received Ad26.COV2.S at low or high dose, single or two shots; about 5 received placebo; per-sample allocation not given. Samples came from day 63 after the first vaccine or placebo injection. Wuhan-strain SARS-CoV-2 spike was expressed by the Ad26 vector that made up the vaccine. A word on this clone: Antigen unknown.

Trimming removed 4 bases at V and 2 bases at J, with 11 bases between. Germline-derived CDR1 and CDR2 are MNHEY and SMNVEV (reference sequence). This CDR3 spans 14 amino acids. Here the sequenced sample was peripheral blood, taken in a trial of Ad26.COV2.S vaccine versus placebo. The TCR was taken from a person aged 18-60 years who received the Ad26.COV2.S COVID-19 vaccine or a placebo. This chain joins TRBV27 and TRBJ2-5; D remains ambiguous. The CDR3: CASSSGRRQETQYF. As DNA, the CDR3 is TGTGCCAGCAGTTCCGGACGGCGACAAGAGACCCAGTACTTC.